These T cell receptor beta chains were read from a single sample in a study of long-term antiretroviral therapy in people with HIV. Assay used: immunoSEQ multiplex PCR; TCRdb lists only in-frame clones, some missing. The data show about 31,000 clones, 80% to 90% seen once. The material sequenced was unsorted PBMCs, taken 0.8 years before starting antiretroviral therapy. Receptors were obtained from a man between 18 and 35 years old with HIV. Each CDR3 is given with its conserved first and last residue. D genes are given only for firm matches. Not every row has a clone size; where given, it reads once, few, many or a size class.

v_call: TRBV9
j_call: TRBJ1-6
d_call: TRBD1
clone_size: .
cdr3_nt: TGTGCCAGCAGCCTGACAGGGACCTCACCCCTCCACTTT
cdr3_aa: CASSLTGTSPLHF

v_call: TRBV5-4
j_call: TRBJ2-2
d_call: TRBD2
clone_size: .
cdr3_nt: TGTGCCAGCAGACTAGCGGGGTCCGGGGAGCTGTTTTTT
cdr3_aa: CASRLAGSGELFF

v_call: TRBV9
j_call: TRBJ2-1
d_call: TRBD2
clone_size: .
cdr3_nt: TGTGCCAGCAGCGTAGCCATAACTAGCGACAATGAGCAGTTCTTC
cdr3_aa: CASSVAITSDNEQFF

v_call: TRBV14
j_call: TRBJ2-7
d_call: TRBD2
clone_size: .
cdr3_nt: TGTGCCAGCAGCTCCGGGGGGGTACCCTACGAGCAGTACTTC
cdr3_aa: CASSSGGVPYEQYF

v_call: TRBV7-5
j_call: TRBJ1-3
d_call: .
clone_size: .
cdr3_nt: TGTGCCAGAAGCTTGCGAGGGGAGGGCACCATATATTTT
cdr3_aa: CARSLRGEGTIYF

v_call: TRBV5-6
j_call: TRBJ1-6
d_call: .
clone_size: .
cdr3_nt: TGTGCCAGCAGCTTGTACGGCAGGGGAGGATCACCCCTCCACTTT
cdr3_aa: CASSLYGRGGSPLHF

v_call: TRBV11-3
j_call: TRBJ2-7
d_call: TRBD2
clone_size: .
cdr3_nt: TGTGCCAGCAGAATACCCCGACTAGCGGGGTTCTACGAGCAGTACTTC
cdr3_aa: CASRIPRLAGFYEQYF

v_call: TRBV7-9
j_call: TRBJ2-7
d_call: .
clone_size: .
cdr3_nt: TGTGCCAGCAGCTCGACTCGGAGCGAGCAGTACTTC
cdr3_aa: CASSSTRSEQYF

v_call: TRBV9
j_call: TRBJ2-2
d_call: .
clone_size: few
cdr3_nt: TGTGCCAGCAGGCCGAACACCGGGGAGCTGTTTTTT
cdr3_aa: CASRPNTGELFF

v_call: TRBV7-2
j_call: TRBJ2-1
d_call: .
clone_size: .
cdr3_nt: TGTGCCAGCAGCTCGCCGTTTACTTTGGAGCAGTTCTTC
cdr3_aa: CASSSPFTLEQFF

v_call: TRBV9
j_call: TRBJ2-3
d_call: .
clone_size: .
cdr3_nt: TGTGCCAGCAGCGTCGGAGATACGCAGTATTTT
cdr3_aa: CASSVGDTQYF

v_call: TRBV10-3
j_call: TRBJ2-7
d_call: .
clone_size: .
cdr3_nt: TGTGCCACCCTCCAGACGACTGGGGTGAGTTCAGAGCAGTACTTC
cdr3_aa: CATLQTTGVSSEQYF

v_call: TRBV2
j_call: TRBJ1-1
d_call: .
clone_size: .
cdr3_nt: TGTGCCAGCAGCGCCGGTCCCCTCAAGAGGAACACTGAAGCTTTCTTT
cdr3_aa: CASSAGPLKRNTEAFF

v_call: TRBV14
j_call: TRBJ2-7
d_call: .
clone_size: .
cdr3_nt: TGTGCCAGCAGCGCTGGCTCCTACGAGCAGTACTTC
cdr3_aa: CASSAGSYEQYF

v_call: TRBV7-2
j_call: TRBJ1-3
d_call: .
clone_size: few
cdr3_nt: TGTGCCAGCAGCTTGACTGGGGGAGGAAACACCATATATTTT
cdr3_aa: CASSLTGGGNTIYF

v_call: TRBV7-3
j_call: TRBJ1-2
d_call: TRBD1
clone_size: .
cdr3_nt: TGTGCCAGCAGCCCTAAAGTCCAGAAAGTGACAGGGGAGGACTATGGCTACACCTTC
cdr3_aa: CASSPKVQKVTGEDYGYTF

v_call: TRBV4-1
j_call: TRBJ2-7
d_call: .
clone_size: .
cdr3_nt: TGCGCCAGCAGCCTAATACCAGGGATCGGGGAAGCCTACGAGCAGTACTTC
cdr3_aa: CASSLIPGIGEAYEQYF

v_call: TRBV11-2
j_call: TRBJ1-1
d_call: .
clone_size: .
cdr3_nt: TGTGCCAGCAGCTTACACGGTGACACTGAAGCTTTCTTT
cdr3_aa: CASSLHGDTEAFF

v_call: TRBV5-6
j_call: TRBJ2-7
d_call: .
clone_size: .
cdr3_nt: TGTGCCAGCAGGCCTGACGGGACCTACGAGCAGTACTTC
cdr3_aa: CASRPDGTYEQYF

v_call: TRBV5-1
j_call: TRBJ2-3
d_call: TRBD2
clone_size: once
cdr3_nt: TGCGCCAGCAGTTTCACGGGACTAGCTAGCGATACGCAGTATTTT
cdr3_aa: CASSFTGLASDTQYF

v_call: TRBV19
j_call: TRBJ1-3
d_call: .
clone_size: .
cdr3_nt: TGTGCCAGTAGTAGACAAGGGCGGTGGGGAAACACCATATATTTT
cdr3_aa: CASSRQGRWGNTIYF

v_call: TRBV11-2
j_call: TRBJ2-7
d_call: .
clone_size: .
cdr3_nt: TGTGCCAGCAGCCCTGGACCCTACGAGCAGTACTTC
cdr3_aa: CASSPGPYEQYF

v_call: TRBV9
j_call: TRBJ2-7
d_call: TRBD2
clone_size: .
cdr3_nt: TGTGCCAGCAGCGTTGGGCTAGCGGGAGCCGGGGCCTACGAGCAGTACTTC
cdr3_aa: CASSVGLAGAGAYEQYF

v_call: TRBV27
j_call: TRBJ1-2
d_call: TRBD1
clone_size: .
cdr3_nt: TGTGCCAGCAGTTTTTGGACAGGGGTTGGCTACACCTTC
cdr3_aa: CASSFWTGVGYTF

v_call: TRBV6-5
j_call: TRBJ2-1
d_call: TRBD2
clone_size: .
cdr3_nt: TGTGCCAGCAGCCGGACTAGCGGGCCCTACAATGAGCAGTTCTTC
cdr3_aa: CASSRTSGPYNEQFF

v_call: TRBV7-9
j_call: TRBJ1-1
d_call: .
clone_size: .
cdr3_nt: TGTGCCAGCAGCCCCAGTGGCACTGAAGCTTTCTTT
cdr3_aa: CASSPSGTEAFF

v_call: TRBV10-3
j_call: TRBJ2-7
d_call: TRBD2
clone_size: .
cdr3_nt: TGTGCCATCAGTGCTAGTTGGGGGGGTTCCTACGAGCAGTACTTC
cdr3_aa: CAISASWGGSYEQYF

v_call: TRBV6-5
j_call: TRBJ2-1
d_call: TRBD1
clone_size: .
cdr3_nt: TGTGCCAGCAGTTACCAGACAGGGATTGAGCAGTTCTTC
cdr3_aa: CASSYQTGIEQFF

v_call: TRBV18
j_call: TRBJ2-1
d_call: TRBD2
clone_size: .
cdr3_nt: TGTGCCAGCTCACCGCGCGCTAGCGGGGCCCTCTACAATGAGCAGTTCTTC
cdr3_aa: CASSPRASGALYNEQFF

v_call: TRBV6-5
j_call: TRBJ2-3
d_call: .
clone_size: .
cdr3_nt: TGTGCCAGCAGTCCAACTACCACAGATACGCAGTATTTT
cdr3_aa: CASSPTTTDTQYF

v_call: TRBV7-9
j_call: TRBJ1-1
d_call: TRBD1
clone_size: .
cdr3_nt: TGTGCCAGCAGCCCAAGGGGGCTCAACACTGAAGCTTTCTTT
cdr3_aa: CASSPRGLNTEAFF

v_call: TRBV19
j_call: TRBJ1-2
d_call: TRBD1
clone_size: .
cdr3_nt: TGTGCCAGTAGTCTCGGGACAGGTGGGTTTGATGGCTACACCTTC
cdr3_aa: CASSLGTGGFDGYTF

v_call: TRBV5-8
j_call: TRBJ1-1
d_call: TRBD1
clone_size: .
cdr3_nt: TGTGCCAGCAGCCTGACAGGGGTGAACACTGAAGCTTTCTTT
cdr3_aa: CASSLTGVNTEAFF